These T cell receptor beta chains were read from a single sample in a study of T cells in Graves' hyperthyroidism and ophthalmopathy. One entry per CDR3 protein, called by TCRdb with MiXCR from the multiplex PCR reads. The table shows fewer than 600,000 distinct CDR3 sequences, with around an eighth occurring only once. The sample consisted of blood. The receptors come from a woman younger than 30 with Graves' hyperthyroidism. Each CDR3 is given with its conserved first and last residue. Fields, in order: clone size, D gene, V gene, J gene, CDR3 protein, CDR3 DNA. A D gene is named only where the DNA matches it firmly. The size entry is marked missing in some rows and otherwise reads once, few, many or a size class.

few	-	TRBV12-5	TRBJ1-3	CASGLQVSAGNTIYF	TGTGCTAGTGGGCTACAGGTCTCGGCTGGAAACACCATATATTTT
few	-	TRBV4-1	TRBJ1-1	CASSRTTADTEAFF	TGCGCCAGCAGCCGGACGACGGCAGACACTGAAGCTTTCTTT
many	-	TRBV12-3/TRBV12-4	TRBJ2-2	CASSRSSNTGELFF	TGTGCCAGCAGCCGTAGCAGTAACACCGGGGAGCTGTTTTTT
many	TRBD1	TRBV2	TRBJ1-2	CASLRGQGDYGYTF	TGTGCCAGCCTTCGGGGGCAGGGGGACTATGGCTACACCTTC
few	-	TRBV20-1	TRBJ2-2	CSARDIQGAVGELFF	TGCAGTGCTAGAGATATACAGGGTGCGGTCGGGGAGCTGTTTTTT
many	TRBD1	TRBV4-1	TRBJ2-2	CASSHADRDTGELFF	TGCGCCAGCAGCCACGCTGACAGGGACACCGGGGAGCTGTTTTTT
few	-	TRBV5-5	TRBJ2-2	CASSLGDGNTGELFF	TGTGCCAGCAGCTTGGGGGACGGAAACACCGGGGAGCTGTTTTTT
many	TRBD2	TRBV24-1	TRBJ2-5	CATSNHLAGEKQTQYF	TGTGCCACCAGTAACCATCTGGCGGGAGAGAAACAGACCCAGTACTTC
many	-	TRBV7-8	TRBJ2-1	CASSLDLWASHNEQFF	TGTGCCAGCAGCTTAGATCTTTGGGCCAGCCACAATGAGCAGTTCTTC
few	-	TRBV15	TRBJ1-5	CATSRDGSGQPQHF	TGTGCCACCAGCAGAGATGGGTCGGGGCAGCCCCAGCATTTT
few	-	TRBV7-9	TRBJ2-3	CASSSGPTDTQYF	TGTGCCAGCAGCTCAGGACCCACAGATACGCAGTATTTT
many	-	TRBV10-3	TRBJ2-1	CATLPGSYNEQFF	TGTGCCACCCTTCCGGGATCCTACAATGAGCAGTTCTTC
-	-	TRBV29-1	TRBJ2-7	CSVREPYEQYF	TGCAGCGTCAGGGAACCCTACGAGCAGTACTTC
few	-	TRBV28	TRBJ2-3	CASSLGFRLDTQYF	TGTGCCAGCAGTTTAGGGTTCCGACTTGATACGCAGTATTTT
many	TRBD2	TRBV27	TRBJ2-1	CASTPIAGVIDNEQFF	TGTGCCAGCACCCCCATAGCGGGAGTTATCGACAATGAGCAGTTCTTC
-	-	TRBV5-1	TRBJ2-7	CASSSTLGGLYEQYF	TGCGCCAGCAGCTCTACCCTTGGGGGGCTGTACGAGCAGTACTTC